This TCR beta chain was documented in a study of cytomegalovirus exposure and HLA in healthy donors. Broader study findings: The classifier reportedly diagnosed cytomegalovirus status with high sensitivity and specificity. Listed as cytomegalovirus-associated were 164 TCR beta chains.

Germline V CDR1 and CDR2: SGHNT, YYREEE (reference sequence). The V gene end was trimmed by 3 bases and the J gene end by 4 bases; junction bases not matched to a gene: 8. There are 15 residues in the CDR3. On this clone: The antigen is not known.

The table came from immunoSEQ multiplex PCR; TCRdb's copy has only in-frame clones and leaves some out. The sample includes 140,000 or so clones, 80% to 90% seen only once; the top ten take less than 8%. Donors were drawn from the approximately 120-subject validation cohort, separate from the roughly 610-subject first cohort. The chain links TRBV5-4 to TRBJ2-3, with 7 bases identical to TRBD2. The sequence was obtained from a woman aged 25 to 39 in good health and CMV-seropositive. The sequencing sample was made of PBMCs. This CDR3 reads CASSSRGEYPDTQYF. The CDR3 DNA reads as TGTGCCAGCAGCTCTCGGGGGGAATATCCAGATACGCAGTATTTT. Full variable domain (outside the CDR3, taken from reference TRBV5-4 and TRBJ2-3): ETGVTQSPTHLIKTRGQQVTLRCSSQSGHNTVSWYQQALGQGPQFIFQYYREEENGRGNFPPRFSGLQFPNYSSELNVNALELDDSALYLCASSSRGEYPDTQYFGPGTRLTVL.